This TCR beta chain is drawn from a study of blood T cell repertoires in COVID-19. On the study more broadly: From T cells, B-cell-depleted T cells, or PBMCs came the material, which was cDNA or gDNA.

Trimming cost V 6 bases and J 3 bases, with 16 bases left between them. CDR1 is KGHDR, CDR2 SFDVKD, per germline. The CDR3 extends over 15 amino acids. This table comes from immunoSEQ multiplex PCR, and its TCRdb copy is limited to in-frame clones, with some not included. Of some 350,000 clones detected, 88% appear once; the ten largest clones hold about 6.7%. The sequenced sample consisted of peripheral blood. The chain is built from TRBV24-1 and TRBJ1-2; D possibly corresponds to TRBD1 (6 bases). This TCR was recovered from a woman in her seventies with COVID-19, enrolled during active disease. This CDR3 reads CATSSPRGGDYGYTF. In DNA, the CDR3 is TGTGCCACCAGTTCTCCAAGGGGGGGCGACTATGGCTACACCTTC.